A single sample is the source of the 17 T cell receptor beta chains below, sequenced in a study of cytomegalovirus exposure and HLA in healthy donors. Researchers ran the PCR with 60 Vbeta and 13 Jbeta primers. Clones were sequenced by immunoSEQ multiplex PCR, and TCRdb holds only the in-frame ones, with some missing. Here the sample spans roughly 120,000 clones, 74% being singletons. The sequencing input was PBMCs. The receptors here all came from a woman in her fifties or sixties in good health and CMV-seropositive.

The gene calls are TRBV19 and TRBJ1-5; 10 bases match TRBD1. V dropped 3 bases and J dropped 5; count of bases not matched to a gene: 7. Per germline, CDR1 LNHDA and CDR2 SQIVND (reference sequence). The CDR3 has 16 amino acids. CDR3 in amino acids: CASSMWDRGKYQPQHF. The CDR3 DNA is TGTGCCAGTAGTATGTGGGACAGGGGTAAATATCAGCCCCAGCATTTT.

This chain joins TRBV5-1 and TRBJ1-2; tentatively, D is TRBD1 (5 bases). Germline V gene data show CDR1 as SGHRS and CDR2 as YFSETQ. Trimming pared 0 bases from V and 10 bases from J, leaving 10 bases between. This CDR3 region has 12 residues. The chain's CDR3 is CASSLVGGDYTF. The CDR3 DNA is TGCGCCAGCAGCTTGGTCGGAGGGGACTACACCTTC.

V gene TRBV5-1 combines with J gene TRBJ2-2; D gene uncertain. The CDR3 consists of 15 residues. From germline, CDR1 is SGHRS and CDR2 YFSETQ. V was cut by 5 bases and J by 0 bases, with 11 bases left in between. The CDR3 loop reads CASRFLPANTGELFF. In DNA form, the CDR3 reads TGCGCCAGCAGGTTTCTCCCCGCGAACACCGGGGAGCTGTTTTTT.

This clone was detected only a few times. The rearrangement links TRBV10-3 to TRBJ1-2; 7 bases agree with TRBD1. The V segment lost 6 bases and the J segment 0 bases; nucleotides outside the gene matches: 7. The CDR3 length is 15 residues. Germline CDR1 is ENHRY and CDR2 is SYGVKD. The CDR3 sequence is CAISSGTDANYGYTF. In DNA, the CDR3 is TGTGCCATCAGCTCGGGGACAGACGCTAACTATGGCTACACCTTC.

CDR3 region: CASSDKGDTQYF. The CDR3 DNA reads TGCGCCAGCAGTGATAAGGGGGATACGCAGTATTTT. V and J are TRBV10-1 and TRBJ2-3; a possible D gene is TRBD1 (5 bases). The V gene's germline CDR1 is WNHNN and CDR2 SYGVQD (reference sequence). The ends were cut back, 3 bases at V and 6 bases at J, with 7 bases in the middle. This CDR3 is built from 12 residues.

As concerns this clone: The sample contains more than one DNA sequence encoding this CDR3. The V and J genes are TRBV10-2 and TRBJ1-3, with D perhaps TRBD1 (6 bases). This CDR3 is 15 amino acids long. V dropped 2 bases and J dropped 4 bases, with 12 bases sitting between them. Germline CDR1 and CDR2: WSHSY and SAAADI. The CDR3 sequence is CASSETGPLGNTIYF. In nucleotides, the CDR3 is TGCGCCAGCAGTGAGACAGGGCCGTTGGGAAACACCATATATTTT.

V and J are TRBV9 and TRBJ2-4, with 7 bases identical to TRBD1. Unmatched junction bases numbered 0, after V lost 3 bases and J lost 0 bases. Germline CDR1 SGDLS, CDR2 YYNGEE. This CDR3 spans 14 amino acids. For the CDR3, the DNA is TGTGCCAGCAGCGGACAGGGAGCCAAAAACATTCAGTACTTC. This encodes CASSGQGAKNIQYF.

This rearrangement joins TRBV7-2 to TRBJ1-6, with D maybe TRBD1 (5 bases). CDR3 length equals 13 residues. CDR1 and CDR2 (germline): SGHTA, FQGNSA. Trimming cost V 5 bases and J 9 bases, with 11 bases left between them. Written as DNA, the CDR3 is TGTGCCAGCAGCCCCGGGACTCCTTCACCCCTCCACTTT. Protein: CASSPGTPSPLHF.

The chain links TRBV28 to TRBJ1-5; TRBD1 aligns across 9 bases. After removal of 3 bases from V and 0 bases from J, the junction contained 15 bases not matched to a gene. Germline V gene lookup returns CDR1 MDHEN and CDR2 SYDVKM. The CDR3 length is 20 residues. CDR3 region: CASSFRAPGTGPYSNQPQHF. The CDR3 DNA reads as TGTGCCAGCAGTTTTAGGGCCCCCGGGACAGGGCCGTATAGCAATCAGCCCCAGCATTTT.

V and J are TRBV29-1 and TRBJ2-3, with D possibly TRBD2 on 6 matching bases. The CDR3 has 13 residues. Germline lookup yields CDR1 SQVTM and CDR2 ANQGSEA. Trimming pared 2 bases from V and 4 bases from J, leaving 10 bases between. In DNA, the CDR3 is TGCAGCGTTGAATTCCCGGGGGCAGATACGCAGTATTTT. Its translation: CSVEFPGADTQYF.

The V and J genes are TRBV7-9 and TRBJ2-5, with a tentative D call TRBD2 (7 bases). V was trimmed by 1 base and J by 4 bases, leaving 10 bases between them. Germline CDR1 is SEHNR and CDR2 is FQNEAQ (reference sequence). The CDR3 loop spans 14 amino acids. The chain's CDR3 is CASSLEGGRETQYF. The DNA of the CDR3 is TGTGCCAGCAGCTTAGAGGGGGGGAGAGAGACCCAGTACTTC. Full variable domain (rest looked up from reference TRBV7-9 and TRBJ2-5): DTGVSQNPRHKITKRGQNVTFRCDPISEHNRLYWYRQTLGQGPEFLTYFQNEAQLEKSRLLSDRFSAERPKGSFSTLEIQRTEQGDSAMYLCASSLEGGRETQYFGPGTRLLVL.

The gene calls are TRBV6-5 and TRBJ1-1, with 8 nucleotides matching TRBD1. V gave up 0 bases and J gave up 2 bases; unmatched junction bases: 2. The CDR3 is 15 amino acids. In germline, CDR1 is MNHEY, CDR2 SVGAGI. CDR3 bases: TGTGCCAGCAGTTACTCCAGGGGGCGAAACACTGAAGCTTTCTTT. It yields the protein CASSYSRGRNTEAFF.

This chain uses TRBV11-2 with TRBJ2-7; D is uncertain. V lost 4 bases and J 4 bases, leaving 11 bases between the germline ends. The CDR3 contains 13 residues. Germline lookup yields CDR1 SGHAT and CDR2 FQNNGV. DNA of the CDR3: TGTGCCAGCAGCTCAAGTGGCCTGTACGAGCAGTACTTC. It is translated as CASSSSGLYEQYF.

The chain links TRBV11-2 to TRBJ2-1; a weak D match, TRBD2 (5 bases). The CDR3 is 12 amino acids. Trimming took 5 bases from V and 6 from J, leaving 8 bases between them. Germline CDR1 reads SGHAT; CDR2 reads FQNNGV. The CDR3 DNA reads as TGTGCCAGCAGCCTAGCCGGCAATGAGCAGTTCTTC. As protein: CASSLAGNEQFF. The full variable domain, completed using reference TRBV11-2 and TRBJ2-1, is EAGVAQSPRYKIIEKRQSVAFWCNPISGHATLYWYQQILGQGPKLLIQFQNNGVVDDSQLPKDRFSAERLKGVDSTLKIQPAKLEDSAVYLCASSLAGNEQFFGPGTRLTVL.

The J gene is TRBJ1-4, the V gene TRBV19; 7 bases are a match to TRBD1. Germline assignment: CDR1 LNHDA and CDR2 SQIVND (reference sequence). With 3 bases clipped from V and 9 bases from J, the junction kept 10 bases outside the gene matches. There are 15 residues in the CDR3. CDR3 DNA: TGTGCCAGTAGTATCCGGACAGGCGGGACCCAAAAACTGTTTTTT. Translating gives CASSIRTGGTQKLFF.

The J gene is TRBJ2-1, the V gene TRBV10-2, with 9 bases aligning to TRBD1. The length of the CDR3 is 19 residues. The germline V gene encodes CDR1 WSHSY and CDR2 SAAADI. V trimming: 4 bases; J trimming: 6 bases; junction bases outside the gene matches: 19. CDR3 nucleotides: TGCGCCAGCAGTGCTCAGGCACAGGGGACAGGGCGATTTTTCAATGAGCAGTTCTTC. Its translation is CASSAQAQGTGRFFNEQFF.

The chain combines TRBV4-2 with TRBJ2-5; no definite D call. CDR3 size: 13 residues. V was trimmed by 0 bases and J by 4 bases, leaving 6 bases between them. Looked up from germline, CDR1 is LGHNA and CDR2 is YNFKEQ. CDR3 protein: CASSQDLSETQYF. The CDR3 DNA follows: TGTGCCAGCAGCCAAGATCTATCAGAGACCCAGTACTTC.